Each of the 27 T cell receptor beta chains below was sequenced from the same sample in a study of T cell responses to AZD1222 COVID-19 vaccine. Some clones are missing from TCRdb's copy, which holds only in-frame ones; the method was immunoSEQ multiplex PCR. The table records about 68,000 clones, around 86% of them present only once. The material sequenced was peripheral blood, taken on day 0 of AZD1222 vaccination. The receptors were gathered from an adult in good health.

To note about this clone: Other nucleotide sequences in the sample specify the same CDR3. J is TRBJ1-5 and V is TRBV3-1 (or the pseudogene TRBV3-2); D uncertain. The CDR3 has 14 amino acids. From germline, CDR1 is LGHDT and CDR2 YNNKEL (reference sequence). With 1 base removed from V and 3 bases from J, the gap between germline ends came to 7 bases. CDR3 in amino acids: CASSQGTANQPQHF. For the CDR3, the DNA is TGTGCCAGCAGCCAAGGAACAGCCAATCAGCCCCAGCATTTT.

V is TRBV29-1 and J is TRBJ1-1, with a tentative D call TRBD1 (5 bases). This CDR3 has 13 amino acids. CDR1 and CDR2 (germline): SQVTM, ANQGSEA. V was trimmed by 7 bases and J by 2 bases, leaving 14 bases between them. The CDR3 here is CSAPGRLNTEAFF. The DNA for the CDR3 is TGCAGCGCTCCGGGACGGTTAAACACTGAAGCTTTCTTT. Filled out from reference TRBV29-1 and TRBJ1-1, the complete variable domain reads SAVISQKPSRDICQRGTSLTIQCQVDSQVTMMFWYRQQPGQSLTLIATANQGSEATYESGFVIDKFPISRPNLTFSTLTVSNMSPEDSSIYLCSAPGRLNTEAFFGQGTRLTVV.

This clone came up once. V usage is TRBV24-1 and J usage is TRBJ2-1; 8 positions match TRBD2. CDR1 KGHDR and CDR2 SFDVKD come from the germline V gene. The CDR3 consists of 18 residues. V shed 3 bases, J shed 4 bases, and the junction held 13 bases outside the gene matches. The CDR3 DNA follows: TGTGCCACCAGTGATCCCACAAAAGGAGCGGGGGTGTACAATGAGCAGTTCTTC. Protein: CATSDPTKGAGVYNEQFF.

The V and J genes are TRBV20-1 and TRBJ1-6, with TRBD1 matching over 8 bases. This CDR3 contains 14 residues. From germline, CDR1 is DFQATT and CDR2 SNEGSKA (reference sequence). V was pared by 3 bases and J by 10 bases, with 8 bases of the junction left unmatched. CDR3 loop: CSASDQGASSPLHF. The CDR3 nucleotides are TGCAGTGCTAGTGACCAGGGGGCTAGCTCACCCCTCCACTTT.

The chain combines TRBV18 with TRBJ2-1; 8 bases fit TRBD1. Losses at the gene ends were 5 bases for V and 6 bases for J; bases not matched to a gene: 9. Germline V gives CDR1 KGHSH, CDR2 LQKENI. The CDR3 totals 15 residues. CDR3 sequence: CASSSDGTGTNEQFF. In DNA, the CDR3 is TGTGCCAGCTCATCGGACGGGACAGGCACCAATGAGCAGTTCTTC.

This sequence joins TRBV21-1 and TRBJ2-7. TRBV21-1 has pseudogene status. The CDR3 runs 14 residues. CDR3 loop: CASNDWDGSYEQYF. The CDR3 DNA reads TGTGCCAGCAATGACTGGGACGGATCCTACGAGCAGTACTTC.

This rearrangement joins TRBV3-1 (or the pseudogene TRBV3-2) to TRBJ1-1; D remains unclear. The ends were cut back, 2 bases at V and 4 bases at J, with 8 bases in the middle. The CDR3 is 13 residues long. From germline, CDR1 is LGHDT and CDR2 YNNKEL (reference sequence). CDR3 sequence: CASSQNDGTEAFF. CDR3 nucleotides: TGTGCCAGCAGCCAAAACGATGGCACTGAAGCTTTCTTT.

This clone was observed once. The chain is built from TRBV6-2 or TRBV6-3 and TRBJ2-1; no reliable D call. With 0 bases removed from V and 8 bases from J, the gap between germline ends came to 5 bases. Germline CDR1 is MNHEY and CDR2 is SVGEGT. The CDR3 totals 12 residues. The CDR3 here is CASSYSGHEQFF. The CDR3 DNA reads TGTGCCAGCAGTTACTCCGGGCATGAGCAGTTCTTC.

V usage is TRBV11-3 and J usage is TRBJ2-1; D may be TRBD1 (6 bases). The germline V gene has CDR1 SGHNT and CDR2 YENEEA. The length of the CDR3 is 15 residues. The V gene lost 1 base and the J gene lost 5 bases, with 12 bases spanning the gap. In nucleotides, the CDR3 is TGTGCCAGCAGCTTAGTTAGGGGGTCCCACAATGAGCAGTTCTTC. This translates into CASSLVRGSHNEQFF.

The chain couples TRBV19 to TRBJ1-5, with D tentatively TRBD1 (6 bases). V gave up 4 bases and J gave up 5 bases, with 15 bases separating them. The CDR3 runs 15 residues. Germline CDR1 reads LNHDA; CDR2 reads SQIVND (reference sequence). The CDR3 coding sequence is TGTGCCAGTAGTACACCTAGGGACACCTATCAGCCCCAGCATTTT. This encodes CASSTPRDTYQPQHF.

V is TRBV19 and J is TRBJ2-1; 7 bases are a match to TRBD1. The V gene end was trimmed by 4 bases and the J gene end by 0 bases; junction bases not matched to a gene: 3. CDR3 length: 15 residues. The V gene's germline CDR1 is LNHDA and CDR2 SQIVND (reference sequence). In nucleotides, the CDR3 is TGTGCCAGTAGTAGGGGACAGAGCTCCTACAATGAGCAGTTCTTC. This sequence encodes CASSRGQSSYNEQFF.

The chain links TRBV5-1 to TRBJ2-5; 9 nucleotides line up with TRBD2. The CDR3 sequence is 16 residues long. Looked up from germline, CDR1 is SGHRS and CDR2 is YFSETQ. The V gene end was trimmed by 0 bases and the J gene end by 2 bases; junction bases not matched to a gene: 5. In DNA form, the CDR3 reads TGCGCCAGCAGCTTGGCCCCGGCGGGGGGGCAAGAGACCCAGTACTTC. Amino acid sequence: CASSLAPAGGQETQYF. The variable domain in full, with the rest retrieved from reference TRBV5-1 and TRBJ2-5, is KAGVTQTPRYLIKTRGQQVTLSCSPISGHRSVSWYQQTPGQGLQFLFEYFSETQRNKGNFPGRFSGRQFSNSRSEMNVSTLELGDSALYLCASSLAPAGGQETQYFGPGTRLLVL.

The rearrangement links TRBV28 to TRBJ1-5, with D unclear. The ends were cut back, 5 bases at V and 6 bases at J, with 11 bases in the middle. The CDR3 length is 13 residues. The germline V gene has CDR1 MDHEN and CDR2 SYDVKM. DNA for the CDR3: TGTGCCAGCAGTATCGGGGTGGTTCAGCCCCAGCATTTT. Amino acid sequence: CASSIGVVQPQHF.

The genes are TRBV3-1 (or the pseudogene TRBV3-2) and TRBJ1-2, with D maybe TRBD1 (6 bases). With 4 bases removed from V and 3 bases from J, the gap between germline ends came to 9 bases. The CDR3 extends over 13 amino acids. CDR1 and CDR2 from the germline V gene are LGHDT and YNNKEL (reference sequence). The CDR3 bases are TGTGCCAGCAGCCCCTGGACAGACTATGGCTACACCTTC. Protein product: CASSPWTDYGYTF.

This clone has a single count. This chain links TRBV3-1 (or the pseudogene TRBV3-2) with TRBJ2-7; 7 positions agree with TRBD2. The V segment lost 4 bases and the J segment 3 bases; nucleotides outside the gene matches: 9. CDR1 and CDR2 (germline): LGHDT, YNNKEL (reference sequence). CDR3 size: 15 residues. The CDR3 bases are TGTGCCAGCAGCCTAGGGCTAGCGGCTCTCTACGAGCAGTACTTC. This gives the protein CASSLGLAALYEQYF.

This chain connects TRBV2 to TRBJ2-5; 7 bases map to TRBD1. Germline CDR1 reads SNHLY; CDR2 reads FYNNEI. The CDR3 has 13 amino acids. With 5 bases clipped from V and 4 bases from J, the junction kept 4 bases outside the gene matches. In nucleotides, the CDR3 is TGTGCCAGCAGTAGACAGGGCCCAGAGACCCAGTACTTC. Amino acids: CASSRQGPETQYF.

This sequence joins TRBV5-8 and TRBJ1-1; 8 positions match TRBD1. This CDR3 contains 15 residues. V shed 3 bases, J shed 1 base, and the junction held 5 bases outside the gene matches. The germline V gene encodes CDR1 SGHTS and CDR2 YDEGEE. The CDR3 region is CASSSQGAPNTEAFF. The CDR3 DNA follows: TGTGCCAGCAGCTCGCAGGGGGCGCCGAACACTGAAGCTTTCTTT.

The rearrangement joins TRBV7-2 to TRBJ1-1; 9 bases fit TRBD1. The CDR3 runs 17 residues. After removal of 2 bases from V and 4 bases from J, the junction contained 11 bases not matched to a gene. From germline, CDR1 is SGHTA and CDR2 FQGNSA. CDR3 coding DNA: TGTGCCAGCAGCTTAAGTGGACAGGGGAACGTTGGCACTGAAGCTTTCTTT. Protein product: CASSLSGQGNVGTEAFF.

This clone turned up a few times. This sequence joins TRBV25-1 and TRBJ1-3, with unresolved D. Trimming left V 6 bases short and J 0 bases short, with 15 bases between. The CDR3 totals 16 residues. CDR1 is MGHDK, CDR2 SYGVNS, per germline. This CDR3 is CASRPLTASSGNTIYF. The CDR3 bases are TGTGCCAGCAGACCCCTTACAGCGAGCTCTGGAAACACCATATATTTT.

This rearrangement joins TRBV28 to TRBJ1-2; 9 bases match TRBD1. V dropped 10 bases and J dropped 7; count of bases not matched to a gene: 7. Per the germline V gene, CDR1 is MDHEN and CDR2 is SYDVKM. This CDR3 has 12 amino acids. CDR3 coding DNA: TGTGCCATCGGGACAGGGTATTCTGGCTACACCTTC. Its translation: CAIGTGYSGYTF.

This clone has a handful of counts. This chain joins TRBV4-1 and TRBJ1-5, with TRBD1 identical over 7 bases. The V segment lost 0 bases and the J segment 8 bases; nucleotides outside the gene matches: 7. Germline V CDR1 and CDR2: MGHRA, YSYEKL. CDR3 length: 15 residues. DNA for the CDR3: TGCGCCAGCAGCCAAGATGGTTCCCAGGGGGAGCCCCAGCATTTT. Translation: CASSQDGSQGEPQHF.

V and J are TRBV2 and TRBJ2-2; 9 bases are shared with TRBD1. J lost 7 bases, V lost 6 bases, and 9 bases had no gene match. CDR1 and CDR2 (germline): SNHLY, FYNNEI. This CDR3 is 15 amino acids long. The CDR3 region is CASSYRTGDNGELFF. The CDR3 nucleotides read TGTGCCAGCAGCTACAGGACAGGGGATAACGGGGAGCTGTTTTTT.

The chain uses TRBV6-2 or TRBV6-3 and TRBJ1-5; no clear D. The CDR3 covers 15 residues. The V end was cut by 0 bases, the J end by 4 bases, with 10 bases between. Germline values: CDR1 MNHEY, CDR2 SVGEGT. The CDR3 here is CASSYSPGGNQPQHF. The CDR3 bases are TGTGCCAGCAGTTACTCGCCAGGCGGGAATCAGCCCCAGCATTTT.

The chain combines TRBV4-1 with TRBJ1-1; no firm D call. Germline-derived CDR1 and CDR2 are MGHRA and YSYEKL. This CDR3 has 15 residues. V shed 1 base and J shed 0 bases, with 9 bases lying between them. CDR3 amino acids: CASSQAGFMNTEAFF. The CDR3 DNA reads as TGCGCCAGCAGCCAAGCGGGTTTCATGAACACTGAAGCTTTCTTT.

V gene TRBV11-2 combines with J gene TRBJ1-5, with a weak D call TRBD1 (5 bases). The CDR3 is 15 amino acids. Germline CDR1 SGHAT, CDR2 FQNNGV. V lost 3 bases and J lost 3, with 12 bases in between. CDR3 loop: CASSLGPFPNQPQHF. In DNA form, the CDR3 reads TGTGCCAGCAGCTTGGGGCCTTTCCCCAATCAGCCCCAGCATTTT.

J is TRBJ1-4 and V is TRBV7-6; the D is unclear. This CDR3 contains 13 residues. Germline-derived CDR1 and CDR2 are SGHVS and FNYEAQ. V gave up 1 base and J gave up 7 bases, with 7 bases separating them. Written as DNA, the CDR3 is TGTGCCAGCAGCTTAGTGTCCGGTGAAAAACTGTTTTTT. It specifies CASSLVSGEKLFF.

This clone was found once. The chain employs TRBV10-3 and TRBJ2-7; TRBD2 matches 7 bases. V dropped 2 bases and J dropped 7; count of bases not matched to a gene: 11. Germline V lookup: CDR1 ENHRY, CDR2 SYGVKD. CDR3 length equals 15 residues. This chain's CDR3 is CAISEEGRGVREQYF. The CDR3 nucleotides are TGTGCCATCAGTGAGGAAGGACGGGGGGTGAGGGAGCAGTACTTC.